This is a list of T cell receptor beta chains from one sample in a study of radiation and T cells in renal cell carcinoma. The table came from immunoSEQ multiplex PCR; TCRdb's copy has only in-frame clones and leaves some out. The repertoire holds 100,000 or so clones, with about 86% as singletons. Specimen: blood, collected from a patient whose treatment included radiotherapy and nephrectomy. The receptors were gathered from a man in his forties or fifties with renal cell carcinoma. Each CDR3 is given without its conserved first and last residue.

J gene: TRBJ2-1
V gene: TRBV18
CDR3 protein: ATSGVEGAANEQF

J gene: TRBJ2-6
V gene: TRBV2
CDR3 protein: ASSFPESGVGSGANVLT

J gene: TRBJ2-5
V gene: TRBV2
CDR3 protein: ASPHTSLGETQY

J gene: TRBJ2-7
V gene: TRBV29-1
CDR3 protein: SVEERESPEQY

J gene: TRBJ2-2
V gene: TRBV27
CDR3 protein: ASHWAGMNSNTGELF

J gene: TRBJ1-1
V gene: TRBV21-1
CDR3 protein: ASSTRGGLRNTEAF

J gene: TRBJ1-6
V gene: TRBV29-1
CDR3 protein: SAKETGANSPLH

J gene: TRBJ1-3
V gene: TRBV4-1
CDR3 protein: ASSQVFPPQFSGNTIY

J gene: TRBJ1-6
V gene: TRBV5-4
CDR3 protein: ASSSGQGASPLH

J gene: TRBJ2-1
V gene: TRBV5-1
CDR3 protein: ASSLGQGAYNEQF

J gene: TRBJ2-7
V gene: TRBV29-1
CDR3 protein: SVSRQARYEQY

J gene: TRBJ2-5
V gene: TRBV18
CDR3 protein: ASSPAGGFPETQY

J gene: TRBJ1-1
V gene: TRBV19
CDR3 protein: ASSIRTGGEAF

J gene: TRBJ1-1
V gene: TRBV6-5
CDR3 protein: ATRKSGRKGEAF

J gene: TRBJ2-5
V gene: TRBV18
CDR3 protein: ASSPPIGTAEKETQY

J gene: TRBJ2-5
V gene: TRBV18
CDR3 protein: ASSPPLIQRGQTQY

J gene: TRBJ1-2
V gene: TRBV5-8
CDR3 protein: ASSSPLGRGLGYT

J gene: TRBJ2-3
V gene: TRBV29-1
CDR3 protein: SVEDSITDTQY

J gene: TRBJ1-6
V gene: TRBV7-8
CDR3 protein: ASSSDRGNSPLH

J gene: TRBJ1-1
V gene: TRBV6-1
CDR3 protein: ASSFDRVTEAF